The present TCR beta chain was sequenced within a study of blood T cell repertoires in COVID-19 (dated by TCRdb to about 2020). Regarding the research as a whole: Collaborator samples came from the United States, Italy and Spain and covered acute and convalescent phases of COVID-19. The prospective study material was composed of cDNA or gDNA derived from T cells, B-cell-depleted T cells, or PBMCs. Subjects who had been exposed to COVID-19, were actively infected with it, or had recovered from it provided the deeply sampled blood TCRbeta repertoires that made up the dataset. The repertoires were made available in a free public database intended to serve as a resource for research on the immune response to SARS-CoV-2. Samples were obtained from the ongoing ImmuneRACE study (first 160 participants) and from about 1,300 subjects provided by 6 global collaborators. Nearly every sample came with metadata listing a de-identified subject ID, COVID-19 status, age in years and sex. Where available, HLA class I and class II types were taken from metadata supplied by the sample provider and were not determined by assay-based typing.

The CDR3 contains 12 residues, cysteine and phenylalanine counted. Only the CDR3 region is kept as DNA, spanning 36 bases read in frame from base 1. The germline V gene yields MDHEN for CDR1 and SYDVKM for CDR2. Trimming takes 4 bases from V and 5 bases from J, and the germline ends sit 9 bases apart. TCRbeta CDR3 regions were amplified from genomic DNA by means of the immunoSEQ Assay, a bias-controlled multiplex PCR. Per the authors' processing: Within the assay, amplification of reference gene primers was used to estimate how many nucleated cells each sample contained. Sequence reads were collapsed and filtered to measure the absolute abundance of every unique TCRbeta CDR3 rearrangement. For each sample, productive Simpson clonality was calculated as the square root of Simpson's diversity index over productive rearrangements. In its TCRdb copy, this immuneACCESS table keeps in-frame sequences only and misses some clones. Where compared with another copy, unresolved V genes explain less than half of these, and the others have no known cause. The DNA was the basis for D and trimming; V, J and clone size are from that table. The sample yields roughly 190,000 clones; approximately 91% were counted once. The ten most abundant clones make up around 1.1% of the sample.

Worth noting for this clone: Its cognate antigen has yet to be identified. Base qualities are missing; no much larger clone stands one base away.

Broader findings and caveats from the paper: Clinical and demographic metadata were provided uncurated, with the amount varying by source and participant.

Collaborating institutions collected whole blood in K2EDTA tubes following their own protocols. For TCRbeta analysis, collaborators shipped samples in one of three forms: frozen whole blood, isolated PBMCs, or DNA extracted from either of those sample types. The sequence came from a young man with acute or convalescent COVID-19. Sequenced input: peripheral blood. The chain employs TRBV28 and TRBJ2-7; TRBD1 could be the D gene, as 6 bases match. The DNA sequence reads TGTGCCAGCAGTTACAGGGCCAACGAGCAGTACTTC. Its coded protein is CASSYRANEQYF.